The present TCR beta chain was sequenced within a study of tumor and adjacent non-tumor tissue in lung cancer. Looking at the study overall: The cohort had approximately 13 adenocarcinoma, 2 squamous cell and 1 small cell patients. The patients, 10 men and a few women, were roughly 31 to 85 with stage I to III disease.

The CDR3 totals 15 residues. Per germline, CDR1 SGHNT and CDR2 YYREEE (reference sequence). This clonotype was observed a handful of times. Its antigen is currently unknown. With a much larger clone just one base away, this may be a read error. RNA was extracted from bulk tissue without any cell sorting. This non-tumor lung sample came from over 3 cm beyond the tumor edge. A modified ARM-PCR protocol with three rounds of nested PCR amplified TCRbeta. Via MiXCR, TCRdb re-called the multiplex PCR reads, giving one row per CDR3 protein. The sample has 85,000 or so distinct CDR3 sequences; 75% to 85% are singletons. Whole-study findings and limits: Top 100 clones took a larger repertoire share in normal lung.

This TCR derives from a woman aged 50 to 65 with non-small cell lung cancer. The source material was distant non-tumor lung tissue. The chain couples TRBV5-4 to TRBJ2-3; TRBD2 agrees at 15 bases. CDR3 nucleotide sequence: TGTGCCAGCAGCGGACTAGCGGGAGGGGGGGATACGCGGTATTTT. As protein: CASSGLAGGGDTRYF.